This T cell receptor beta chain was found in a study of early T cells in non-severe SARS-CoV-2 infection (dated by TCRdb to the early 2020s). About the study as a whole: Bulk RNA from unsorted whole blood was used for TCR sequencing, so alpha and beta chains could not be paired.

The CDR3 measures 16 amino acids from cysteine to phenylalanine. Only CDR3 DNA is held: 48 bases, read in frame from base 1. After removal of 3 bases from V and 3 bases from J, the junction retains 10 bases not matched to a gene. Reading the germline V gene gives CDR1 MNHNS and CDR2 SASEGT. A case-control design nested within a healthcare worker cohort in London, UK, was used, with weekly nasopharyngeal swab PCR tests and blood sampling performed. Healthcare workers were recruited between 23 and 31 March 2020, during the week of the UK lockdown, and were followed weekly for up to about 15 weeks. Study-wide findings and limitations: Matching against VDJdb was skewed toward anti-spike CD8 responses, likely underestimated virus-specific expansions, and missed private and CD4 specificities.

The sample holds a few counts of this clonotype. Its antigen specificity is not known. No quality values exist for individual bases; no much larger clone is one base distant. Libraries came from 5' RACE. TCRdb lists the instrument as NextSeq 500. Unique molecular identifiers were attached to individual cDNA molecules in the TCR library protocol so that sequencing error and PCR bias could be corrected. Both TCR alpha and beta chains were sequenced, and tight co-correlation was observed between alpha and beta sequence abundances in each sample. On the authors' methods: Decombinator V4 was used to perform V gene, J gene and CDR3 annotation of TCR sequences. Expanded TCRs were defined as changing significantly between any two time points under a Poisson model with p below 0.0001. TCR abundances were normalised to the total number of TCRs sequenced in each sample and reported as counts per million. TRAV1-2 paired with TRAJ12, TRAJ20 or TRAJ33 defined MAIT TCRs, while TRAV10 paired with TRAJ18 defined iNKT TCRs. VDJdb, accessed on 1 November 2021, was searched for TCRs annotated for CMV, EBV and SARS-CoV-2, and TCRs annotated for more than one antigen were excluded. Using fastp trimming at Q25 and MiXCR clonotype assembly, TCRdb reanalyzed the public sequencing data and kept in-frame beta chains. Rows with one shared CDR3 protein collapse into an entry with the most common genes and DNA. The V and J calls and clone size come from TCRdb's table, not from the authors' own analysis. This sample lists tens of thousands of distinct CDR3 sequences; around 9.6% were detected once. In total, the top ten clones hold approximately 4.9% of the sample.

This TCR came from an adult who was a healthcare worker with PCR-confirmed SARS-CoV-2 infection or an uninfected control (not recorded which). The rearrangement combines TRBV6-1 with TRBJ1-2, with 7 junctional bases fitting TRBD1. Sample: whole blood, taken at baseline. The CDR3 sequence is CASSEGFTGAYYGYTF. The DNA reads TGTGCCAGCAGTGAGGGCTTCACAGGGGCCTACTATGGCTACACCTTC.